What follows are 13 T cell receptor beta chains derived from one specimen sequenced in a study of cytomegalovirus exposure and HLA in healthy donors. The PCR contained 60 Vbeta and 13 Jbeta primers. TCRdb's table, derived via immunoSEQ multiplex PCR, lists solely in-frame clones and lacks some. The table shows roughly 150,000 clones, with roughly 80% occurring only once. Input material: PBMCs. All receptors derive from a man aged 18 to 30 in good health and CMV-seronegative.

The V and J genes are TRBV7-9 and TRBJ2-7; no clear D. The CDR3 length is 12 residues. Trimming removed 5 bases at V and 1 base at J, with 6 bases between. The germline V gene encodes CDR1 SEHNR and CDR2 FQNEAQ (reference sequence). The CDR3 loop is CASSVFSYEQYF. The CDR3 coding sequence is TGTGCCAGCAGCGTATTTTCCTACGAGCAGTACTTC.

This clone occurred once. The CDR3: CASSIPTGSNEKLFF. The CDR3 nucleotides read TGTGCCAGTAGTATTCCCACAGGGTCTAATGAAAAACTGTTTTTT. The rearrangement joins TRBV19 to TRBJ1-4, with a possible D match to TRBD1 (6 bases). V lost 3 bases, J lost 3 bases, and 11 bases lay in between. CDR3 length: 15 amino acids. Germline lookup yields CDR1 LNHDA and CDR2 SQIVND (reference sequence).

The DNA of the CDR3 is TGTGCCAGCAGGCGGACTAGCGGGACGTACGAGCAGTACTTC. It codes for CASRRTSGTYEQYF. The chain carries TRBV6-5 and TRBJ2-7; 12 positions agree with TRBD2. Germline V gene lookup returns CDR1 MNHEY and CDR2 SVGAGI. The CDR3 is 14 amino acids. Unmatched junction bases numbered 4, after V lost 6 bases and J lost 4 bases.

This clone was recorded once. This chain uses TRBV21-1 with TRBJ1-2. TRBV21-1 is an annotated pseudogene. This CDR3 region has 14 residues. The DNA of the CDR3 is TGTGCCAGCAGCAAGGGAGGTTCTAACTATGGCTACACCTTC. Translation: CASSKGGSNYGYTF.

This clone was seen a handful of times. J is TRBJ2-5 and V is TRBV7-8; D is undetermined. The end of the DNA fits TRBJ2-7 better, so the J call may be wrong. Germline V gene data show CDR1 as SGHVS and CDR2 as FQNEAQ. This CDR3 region has 12 residues. CDR3 residues: CASSPASYEQYF. The CDR3 DNA is TGTGCCAGCAGCCCCGCCTCCTACGAGCAGTACTTC.

On this clone itself: Other DNA sequences in the sample encode the same CDR3. This sequence joins TRBV18 and TRBJ2-6; possible D gene TRBD1, 6 bases. There are 15 residues in the CDR3. V lost 3 bases and J 1 base, leaving 7 bases between the germline ends. CDR1 and CDR2 from the germline V gene are KGHSH and LQKENI. The CDR3 loop is CASSPTGSGANVLTF. The CDR3 DNA sequence: TGTGCCAGCTCACCCACAGGGTCTGGGGCCAACGTCCTGACTTTC. The full variable domain, in which reference TRBV18 and TRBJ2-6 provide the parts outside the CDR3, is NAGVMQNPRHLVRRRGQEARLRCSPMKGHSHVYWYRQLPEEGLKFMVYLQKENIIDESGMPKERFSAEFPKEGPSILRIQQVVRGDSAAYFCASSPTGSGANVLTFGAGSRLTVL.

V usage is TRBV6-1 and J usage is TRBJ2-7, with TRBD1 as a possible D gene (6 bases). Per germline, CDR1 MNHNS and CDR2 SASEGT. The V gene lost 8 bases and the J gene lost 3 bases, with 20 bases spanning the gap. The length of the CDR3 is 15 residues. CDR3 DNA sequence: TGTGCCAGCGGGGAACAGGGAACCAGCCACTACGAGCAGTACTTC. Protein: CASGEQGTSHYEQYF.

The chain links TRBV28 to TRBJ2-7; 8 bases are shared with TRBD1. Trimming cost V 6 bases and J 2 bases; bases outside gene matches: 6. This CDR3 is 14 amino acids long. Germline CDR1 is MDHEN and CDR2 is SYDVKM. The DNA of the CDR3 is TGTGCCAGCAGGAACCCGGGACAGGCCTACGAGCAGTACTTC. Translated: CASRNPGQAYEQYF.

V and J are TRBV5-1 and TRBJ1-5; D is unresolved. Trimming pared 0 bases from V and 3 bases from J, leaving 13 bases between. This CDR3 region has 16 residues. Germline CDR1 is SGHRS and CDR2 is YFSETQ. The CDR3 reads CASSLGGGLDNQPQHF. Written as DNA, the CDR3 is TGCGCCAGCAGCTTGGGGGGAGGGTTGGACAATCAGCCCCAGCATTTT. Supplemented by reference TRBV5-1 and TRBJ1-5, the full variable domain reads KAGVTQTPRYLIKTRGQQVTLSCSPISGHRSVSWYQQTPGQGLQFLFEYFSETQRNKGNFPGRFSGRQFSNSRSEMNVSTLELGDSALYLCASSLGGGLDNQPQHFGDGTRLSIL.

A few counts support this clone. The chain has TRBV6-6 and TRBJ2-1; D possibly corresponds to TRBD1 (5 bases). This CDR3 is built from 14 residues. Trimming cost V 0 bases and J 6 bases, with 9 bases left between them. Per the germline V gene, CDR1 is MNHNY and CDR2 is SVGAGI (reference sequence). The CDR3 region is CASSYSDSPNEQFF. CDR3 sequence (DNA): TGTGCCAGCAGTTACTCAGACAGTCCCAATGAGCAGTTCTTC.

This chain uses TRBV15 with TRBJ2-2, with D maybe TRBD1 (6 bases). This CDR3 comprises 13 residues. V was clipped by 8 bases and J by 2 bases, with 9 bases between them. Germline-derived CDR1 and CDR2 are LNHNV and YYDKDF (reference sequence). The DNA of the CDR3 is TGTGCCACCGGACAGACCAACACCGGGGAGCTGTTTTTT. Protein product: CATGQTNTGELFF. Based on the CDR3 plus reference TRBV15 and TRBJ2-2, the full variable domain is DAMVIQNPRYQVTQFGKPVTLSCSQTLNHNVMYWYQQKSSQAPKLLFHYYDKDFNNEADTPDNFQSRRPNTSFCFLDIRSPGLGDTAMYLCATGQTNTGELFFGEGSRLTVL.

The genes are TRBV25-1 and TRBJ2-3; 10 bases agree with TRBD2. The CDR3 is 15 amino acids. Germline lookup yields CDR1 MGHDK and CDR2 SYGVNS. Trimming at V came to 5 bases and at J to 3 bases, leaving 5 bases not matched to a gene. The CDR3 coding sequence is TGTGCCAGCAGTCCCAAGCGGGAGGGTACAGATACGCAGTATTTT. It yields the protein CASSPKREGTDTQYF.

The CDR3 DNA follows: TGTGCCAGCAGCCAGAACGACGTAAAGCCCGGGAGCTACAATGAGCAGTTCTTC. It codes for CASSQNDVKPGSYNEQFF. The chain couples TRBV11-3 to TRBJ2-1; TRBD2 is a possible D gene (6 bases). Germline values: CDR1 SGHNT, CDR2 YENEEA. Trimming removed 5 bases from V and 3 bases from J, with 23 bases in between. The CDR3 runs to 18 residues. The full variable domain, rest sourced from reference TRBV11-3 and TRBJ2-1, is EAGVVQSPRYKIIEKKQPVAFWCNPISGHNTLYWYLQNLGQGPELLIRYENEEAVDDSQLPKDRFSAERLKGVDSTLKIQPAELGDSAVYLCASSQNDVKPGSYNEQFFGPGTRLTVL.